This TCR beta chain was identified during a study of technical replicates of blood from a few donors. This CDR3 spans 16 amino acids. Unmatched junction bases numbered 7, after V lost 0 bases and J lost 10 bases. Looked up from germline, CDR1 is SGDLS and CDR2 is YYNGEE. Clones were read by immunoSEQ multiplex PCR, and TCRdb kept only the in-frame ones, dropping some. The sample yields roughly 72,000 clones, approximately 96% seen once. Sample: T cells isolated from PBMCs. J is TRBJ2-1 and V is TRBV9; the match to TRBD2 covers 13 bases. This TCR derives from a human donor in good health. The CDR3 sequence: CASSVGTSGSGGEQFF. CDR3 bases: TGTGCCAGCAGCGTAGGGACTAGCGGGAGTGGAGGAGAGCAGTTCTTC.